The 5 T cell receptor beta chains in this list originate from one sample, sequenced in a study of control samples from healthy donors and cancer patients. Measured with immunoSEQ multiplex PCR; TCRdb has only the in-frame clones, and not every one. The sample has around 76,000 clones, about nine tenths seen once. The sequenced material came from PBMCs. Source of these receptors: a woman aged 50 to 65 with colorectal cancer.

The chain uses TRBV27 and TRBJ2-3; weak D call: TRBD2 (6 bases). Deletions cut 3 bases from V and 6 bases from J, with 16 bases between. The V gene's germline CDR1 is MNHEY and CDR2 SMNVEV (reference sequence). The CDR3 runs 15 residues. DNA for the CDR3: TGTGCCAGCAGTTTGTCCGGGAGACCGGTTGATACGCAGTATTTT. Amino acids: CASSLSGRPVDTQYF.

CDR3: CASSQGQGGSSPLHF. The CDR3 DNA follows: TGTGCCAGCAGTCAGGGACAGGGAGGAAGCTCACCCCTCCACTTT. This chain links TRBV6-5 with TRBJ1-6; TRBD1 matches at 9 bases. CDR3 length equals 15 residues. Germline CDR1 reads MNHEY; CDR2 reads SVGAGI. Losses at the gene ends were 5 bases for V and 10 bases for J; bases not matched to a gene: 9.

Only a few counts were recorded for this clone. The gene calls are TRBV12-3 or TRBV12-4 and TRBJ1-6; D not resolved. CDR3 length: 13 residues. Trimming left V 6 bases short and J 10 bases short, with 13 bases between. CDR3 DNA sequence: TGTGCCAGCAGAGGCCCTACTAGGTCACCCCTCCACTTT. Protein: CASRGPTRSPLHF.

The chain joins TRBV3-1 (or the pseudogene TRBV3-2) to TRBJ2-7; no firm D call. Trimming removed 0 bases at V and 1 base at J, with 7 bases between. The germline V gene has CDR1 LGHDT and CDR2 YNNKEL (reference sequence). CDR3 length equals 14 residues. CDR3 sequence reads: CASSQDSGSYEQYV. CDR3 sequence (DNA): TGTGCCAGCAGCCAAGATTCCGGTTCCTACGAGCAGTACGTC.

The chain has TRBV11-3 and TRBJ2-1; D is undetermined. Germline CDR1 and CDR2: SGHNT and YENEEA. Trimming took 5 bases from V and 5 from J, leaving 13 bases between them. The CDR3 length is 14 residues. CDR3 loop: CASSPTRSHNEQFF. DNA for the CDR3: TGTGCCAGCAGCCCTACCCGATCCCACAATGAGCAGTTCTTC.